The following is a T cell receptor (beta chain) sequence with its context. The antigen is undetermined. At one boundary the junction diverges from the germline segment, which might be a read error. TCR alpha and beta CDR3 regions were amplified from RNA using iRepertoire nested multiplex PCR. One-step reverse transcription and amplification started from approximately 100-400 ng of tissue mRNA or PBMC total RNA. TCRdb reprocessed the multiplex PCR reads via MiXCR and lists one record per CDR3 protein. The sample yields fewer than 110,000 distinct CDR3 sequences, under 30% seen once. This specimen belongs to a study of glioma-infiltrating T cells. Study-wide findings and caveats: Gliomas, especially low-grade, showed above-expected tissue-blood divergence; non-neoplastic patients showed below.

Germline CDR1 LNHDA, CDR2 SQIVND (reference sequence). The CDR3 runs 13 residues. The TCR was taken from a human donor with low-grade glioma or glioblastoma, undergoing nonglioma brain surgery, or in good health (not recorded which). The chain recombines TRBV19 with TRBJ2-2; 7 nucleotides match TRBD1. The material sequenced was glioma tissue, nonneoplastic brain tissue, or PBMCs (not recorded which). This chain's CDR3 is CASRTGYTGELVF. The CDR3, as DNA: TGTGCCAGTAGGACAGGGTACACCGGGGAGCTGGTTTTT.